This passage covers 3 T cell receptor beta chains from one sample sequenced in a study of cytomegalovirus exposure and HLA in healthy donors (dated by TCRdb to about 2017). Library prep was done by the immunoSEQ multiplex PCR assay. A mixture of 60 forward primers for TCR Vbeta segments and 13 reverse primers for TCR Jbeta segments was used in the multiplex PCR. TCRdb stores this immuneACCESS table with in-frame sequences only. Part of the clones is absent; in the studies checked, under half of the shortfall reflects unresolved V genes, and no reason is known for the rest. The sample table records fewer than 200,000 clones; 75% to 85% of these occur just once. Roughly 7.3% of the sample comes from the top ten. Specimen: PBMCs. All receptors derive from a male donor in good health and CMV-seropositive.

The chain is built from TRBV7-3 and TRBJ2-1; D gene ambiguous. Germline-derived CDR1 and CDR2 are SGHTA and FQGTGA. The V and J ends lost 5 bases and 0 bases respectively, with 8 bases between them. The CDR3 is 14 amino acids. CDR3 amino acids: CASSPSSSYNEQFF. In nucleotides, the CDR3 is TGTGCCAGCAGCCCTTCCAGCTCCTACAATGAGCAGTTCTTC.

The chain employs TRBV27 and TRBJ2-7; tentative D call: TRBD1 (6 bases). There are 15 residues in the CDR3. Looked up from germline, CDR1 is MNHEY and CDR2 is SMNVEV (reference sequence). Between the trimmed V and J ends, which lost 1 base and 3 bases, there was a span of 13 bases. This CDR3 reads CASSLWGTGHYEQYF. The DNA of the CDR3 is TGTGCCAGCAGTTTATGGGGAACAGGGCACTACGAGCAGTACTTC.

The chain links TRBV19 to TRBJ2-7; 7 bases line up with TRBD1. CDR1 and CDR2 from the germline V gene are LNHDA and SQIVND (reference sequence). The ends lost 5 bases at V and 0 bases at J; junction bases unmatched: 7. This CDR3 spans 15 amino acids. CDR3 in DNA: TGTGCCAGTAGTCCCCGACAGGGCGCCTCCTACGAGCAGTACTTC. Translating gives CASSPRQGASYEQYF. The full variable domain, completed using reference TRBV19 and TRBJ2-7, is DGGITQSPKYLFRKEGQNVTLSCEQNLNHDAMYWYRQDPGQGLRLIYYSQIVNDFQKGDIAEGYSVSREKKESFPLTVTSAQKNPTAFYLCASSPRQGASYEQYFGPGTRLTVT.